This TCR beta chain was profiled in a study of T cell responses to AZD1222 COVID-19 vaccine. As for the study in general: Second-dose intervals near 4 or 12 weeks were combined.

V gave up 3 bases and J gave up 6 bases; unmatched junction bases: 7. The CDR3 has 16 amino acids. Germline V gives CDR1 LGHNA, CDR2 YSLEER. Measured with immunoSEQ multiplex PCR; TCRdb has only the in-frame clones, and not every one. The data hold some 130,000 clones, with approximately 91% observed a single time. For this clone: What it binds is not known.

General study points: All repertoire sampling was performed exclusively after the peak T cell response. Donors were mostly white British, more females; clonal diversity possibly underestimated. Across spike, vaccine-associated CD4 TCRs were found, dominant at 160-218 and 743-854.

The chain has TRBV4-3 and TRBJ2-1; 11 bases are a match to TRBD2. Specimen: peripheral blood, collected on day 0 of AZD1222 vaccination. This TCR derives from an adult in good health. CDR3 region: CASSHSRLAGGNEQFF. For the CDR3, the DNA is TGCGCCAGCAGCCATTCGCGGCTAGCGGGGGGCAATGAGCAGTTCTTC.